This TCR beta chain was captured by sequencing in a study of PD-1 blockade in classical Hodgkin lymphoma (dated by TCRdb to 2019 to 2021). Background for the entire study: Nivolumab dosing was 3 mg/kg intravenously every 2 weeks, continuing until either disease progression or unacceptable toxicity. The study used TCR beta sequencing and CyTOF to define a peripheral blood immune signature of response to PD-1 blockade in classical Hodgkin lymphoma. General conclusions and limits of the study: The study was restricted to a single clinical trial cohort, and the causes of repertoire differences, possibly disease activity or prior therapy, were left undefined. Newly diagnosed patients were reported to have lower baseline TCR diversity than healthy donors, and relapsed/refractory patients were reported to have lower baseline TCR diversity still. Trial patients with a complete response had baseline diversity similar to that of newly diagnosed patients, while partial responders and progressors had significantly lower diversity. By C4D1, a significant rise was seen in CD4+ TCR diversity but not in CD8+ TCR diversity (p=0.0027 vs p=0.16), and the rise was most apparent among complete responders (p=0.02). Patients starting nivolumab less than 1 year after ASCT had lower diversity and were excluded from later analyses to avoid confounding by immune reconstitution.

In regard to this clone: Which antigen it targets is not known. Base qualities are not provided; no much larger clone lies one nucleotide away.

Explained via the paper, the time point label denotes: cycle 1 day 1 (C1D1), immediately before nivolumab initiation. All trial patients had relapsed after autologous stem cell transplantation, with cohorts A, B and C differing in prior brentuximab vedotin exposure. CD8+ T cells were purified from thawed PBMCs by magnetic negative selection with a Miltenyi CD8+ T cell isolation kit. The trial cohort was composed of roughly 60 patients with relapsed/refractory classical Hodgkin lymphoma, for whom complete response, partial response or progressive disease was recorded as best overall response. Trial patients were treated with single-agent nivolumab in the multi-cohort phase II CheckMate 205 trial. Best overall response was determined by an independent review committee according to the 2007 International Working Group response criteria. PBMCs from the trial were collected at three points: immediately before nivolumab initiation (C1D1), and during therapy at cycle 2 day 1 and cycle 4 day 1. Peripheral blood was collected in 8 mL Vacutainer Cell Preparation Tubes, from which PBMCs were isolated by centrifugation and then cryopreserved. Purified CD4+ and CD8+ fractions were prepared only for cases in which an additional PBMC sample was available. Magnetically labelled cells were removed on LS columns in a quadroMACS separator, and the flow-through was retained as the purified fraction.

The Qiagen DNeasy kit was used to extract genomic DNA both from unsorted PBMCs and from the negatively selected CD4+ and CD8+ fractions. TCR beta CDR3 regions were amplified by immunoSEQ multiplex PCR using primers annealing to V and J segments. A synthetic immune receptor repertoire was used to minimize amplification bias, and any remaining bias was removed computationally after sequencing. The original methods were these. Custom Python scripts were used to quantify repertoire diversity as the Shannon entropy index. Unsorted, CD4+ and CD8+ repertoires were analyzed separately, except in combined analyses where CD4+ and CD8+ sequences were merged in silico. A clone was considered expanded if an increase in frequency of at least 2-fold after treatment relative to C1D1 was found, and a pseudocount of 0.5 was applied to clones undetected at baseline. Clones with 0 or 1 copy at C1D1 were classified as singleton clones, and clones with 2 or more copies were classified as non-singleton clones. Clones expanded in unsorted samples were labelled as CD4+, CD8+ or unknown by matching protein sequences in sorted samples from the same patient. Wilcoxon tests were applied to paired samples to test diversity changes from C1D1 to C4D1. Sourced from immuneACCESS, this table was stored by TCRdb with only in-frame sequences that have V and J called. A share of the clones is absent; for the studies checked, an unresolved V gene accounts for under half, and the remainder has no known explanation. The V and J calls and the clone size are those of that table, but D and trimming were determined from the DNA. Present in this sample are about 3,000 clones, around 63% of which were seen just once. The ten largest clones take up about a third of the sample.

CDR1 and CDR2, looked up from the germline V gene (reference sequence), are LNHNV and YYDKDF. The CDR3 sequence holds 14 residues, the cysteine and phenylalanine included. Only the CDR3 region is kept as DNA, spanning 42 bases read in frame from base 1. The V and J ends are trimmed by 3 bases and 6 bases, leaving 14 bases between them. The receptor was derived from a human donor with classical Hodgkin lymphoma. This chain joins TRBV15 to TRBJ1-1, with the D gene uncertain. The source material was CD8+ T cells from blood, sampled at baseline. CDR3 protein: CATSSRGLMSEAFF. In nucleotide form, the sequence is TGTGCCACCAGCAGCAGAGGCCTTATGTCTGAAGCTTTCTTT.